The clone carrying this TCR beta chain occurred a few times. These data belong to a study of spatial heterogeneity in lung cancer. Study at large: Each distinct TCR and UMI combination averaged more than ten appearances in raw reads.

Using its own MiXCR run on the 5' RACE reads, TCRdb lists one record per CDR3 protein. The table shows some 41,000 distinct CDR3 sequences, with 6% to 7% occurring only once. Time point: sample taken at primary tumor resection. Whole RNA, isolated from tumor, nontumor lung or frozen PBMC, was sequenced without prior sorting. The V end was cut by 3 bases, the J end by 0 bases, with 6 bases between. Germline CDR1 reads SGHDN; CDR2 reads FVKESK. The CDR3 runs to 13 residues. The specimen comprised PBMCs, sampled at surgery. The sequence was collected from a female donor with early-stage non-small cell lung cancer. This chain links TRBV14 with TRBJ2-7; D gene uncertain. CDR3 nucleotide sequence: TGTGCCAGCAGCCAGAGGCCCTCCTACGAGCAGTACTTC. Protein product: CASSQRPSYEQYF.